This TCR beta chain came from a study of shared clonotypes between healthy human individuals. Broader study findings: The study found lower generation probabilities in non-shared clonotypes than in those shared by all four donors. Rarefaction exposed incomplete sorted-subset sequencing despite large depth.

Investigators divided CD4+ cells into CD45RA+ naive and CD45RA-negative memory subsets. In the sorted-subset replicate PCRs, 150 to 200 ng DNA, around 30,000 T cell genomes, was used. This table comes from immunoSEQ multiplex PCR, and its TCRdb copy is limited to in-frame clones, with some not included. The table lists more than 1.2 million clones, around 98.5% of them singletons. Germline CDR1 MDHEN, CDR2 SYDVKM. The CDR3 is 15 residues long. The V gene end was trimmed by 10 bases and the J gene end by 6 bases; junction bases not matched to a gene: 15. To note about this clone: The target antigen is unknown.

This rearrangement joins TRBV28 to TRBJ2-7, with 10 positions matching TRBD1. What was sequenced was naive CD4+ T cells sorted from blood. Stated subset: CD45RA+ positively selected. The clonotype was recovered from a man in his thirties or forties in good health. In DNA form, the CDR3 reads TGTGCCACCGAGGACAGGGGGGGTTTGCGTGGCGAGCAGTACTTC. Protein product: CATEDRGGLRGEQYF.